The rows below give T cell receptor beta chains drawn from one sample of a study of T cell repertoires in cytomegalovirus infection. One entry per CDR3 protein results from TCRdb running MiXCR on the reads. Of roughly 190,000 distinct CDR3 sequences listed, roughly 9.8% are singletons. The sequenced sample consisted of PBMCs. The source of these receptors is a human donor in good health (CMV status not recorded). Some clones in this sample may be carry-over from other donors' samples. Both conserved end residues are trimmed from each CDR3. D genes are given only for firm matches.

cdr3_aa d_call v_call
ASSLGDRNTQY TRBD1 TRBV27
ASSLLAYNKGLNQPQH . TRBV7-2
ASTWRGEEQF . TRBV12-3/TRBV12-4
ATSSNVNTEAF . TRBV10-3
ASSLSGTGGIQPQH TRBD1 TRBV7-2
SASKIGSEQY . TRBV20-1
ASSLGAGAEKILY . TRBV7-2
ASSVQGTGNTEAF TRBD1 TRBV7-2
SATPPGGREQY TRBD2 TRBV20-1
ASSQDSTATNEKLF . TRBV4-1
ASSFWSEAF . TRBV28
SVGPAPYEQY . TRBV29-1
ASSLEQAGVTEAF . TRBV11-2
SSGNSGEQY TRBD2 TRBV29-1
ASSLTISGNTIY . TRBV7-2
ASFGPYYGYT . TRBV6-1
ASSFRGQGGSYSGNTIY TRBD1 TRBV7-2
ATSNGRGGGNQPQH TRBD1 TRBV15
ASRDPTGKVNTEAF TRBD1 TRBV28
ASRGGPLQETQY . TRBV28
ASSLGRYQPQH . TRBV28
ASSLDSTGAGELF . TRBV7-2
SANQLASVNNEQF . TRBV20-1
ASSSERYEQY . TRBV7-2
ASSIDLTGRINYGYT . TRBV19
ASSPGGNEQF . TRBV6-6
ASSFDGFRTQY . TRBV7-2
ASSLGERTEAF . TRBV12-3/TRBV12-4
ASSQDLGAGYNEQF . TRBV4-1
ASSLDTGTNYGYT . TRBV7-2
ASTAGQNTGELF . TRBV25-1
ASIVHRTTNEKLF . TRBV2
ASRSNTGELF . TRBV11-3
ASSLPGGLMNTEAF TRBD1 TRBV14
ASSPPTGSGAF TRBD1 TRBV7-2
SATPSGRADTQY TRBD2 TRBV29-1
ASSTDGRPQH . TRBV12-3/TRBV12-4
ASSPLRVPGSFSGSGEKLF . TRBV7-8
SATGTGLYEQY TRBD1 TRBV20-1
SARDGGSVTGELF TRBD2 TRBV20-1
ASSPEDTYYGYT . TRBV3-1
ASSLRQANTGELF . TRBV7-2
ASSDYSGNTEAF . TRBV19
AWSLRGNSPLH . TRBV30
ASSLNLNEQY . TRBV7-9
ASSRADWGGAQPQH . TRBV7-8
ASSPSTVYEQY . TRBV7-2
VARRRGAGELF . TRBV6-5
ASSPGQTTNTEAF . TRBV12-3/TRBV12-4
SASPLNEPSSYNEQF . TRBV20-1